This TCR beta chain stems from a study of blood T cell repertoires in COVID-19. How the authors handled the data: Nucleated cell number was recorded as an estimate derived from reference gene primer amplification. The protocol was immunoSEQ multiplex PCR, while the TCRdb copy is restricted to in-frame clones and leaves out a portion. D and trimming come from the DNA, and the V and J calls and clone size come from that table. The sample has about 250,000 clones; 70% to 75% are singletons. J gave up 11 bases and V 4 bases, and 7 bases lay outside the gene matches. Per the germline V gene, CDR1 is LGHNA and CDR2 is YSLEER. The CDR3 runs 13 residues. This clone turned up a few times.

This clonotype originated in a woman older than 75 with acute or convalescent COVID-19. The sample comprised peripheral blood. This chain links TRBV4-3 with TRBJ1-1, with 10 bases matching TRBD1. The CDR3 nucleotides are TGCGCCAGCAGCCTATCGGACAGGGGGGCGGCTTTCTTT. Translation: CASSLSDRGAAFF.